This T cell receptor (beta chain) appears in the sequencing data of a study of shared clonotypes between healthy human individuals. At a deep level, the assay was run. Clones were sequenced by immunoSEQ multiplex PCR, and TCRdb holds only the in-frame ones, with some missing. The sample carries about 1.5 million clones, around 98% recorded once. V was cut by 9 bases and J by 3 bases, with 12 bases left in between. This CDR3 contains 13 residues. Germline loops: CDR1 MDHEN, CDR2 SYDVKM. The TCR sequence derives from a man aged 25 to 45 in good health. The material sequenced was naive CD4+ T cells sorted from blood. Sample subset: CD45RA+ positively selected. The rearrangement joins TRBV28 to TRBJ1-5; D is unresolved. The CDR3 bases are TGTGCCAGTTACCGGGATATCAATCAGCCCCAGCATTTT. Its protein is CASYRDINQPQHF.